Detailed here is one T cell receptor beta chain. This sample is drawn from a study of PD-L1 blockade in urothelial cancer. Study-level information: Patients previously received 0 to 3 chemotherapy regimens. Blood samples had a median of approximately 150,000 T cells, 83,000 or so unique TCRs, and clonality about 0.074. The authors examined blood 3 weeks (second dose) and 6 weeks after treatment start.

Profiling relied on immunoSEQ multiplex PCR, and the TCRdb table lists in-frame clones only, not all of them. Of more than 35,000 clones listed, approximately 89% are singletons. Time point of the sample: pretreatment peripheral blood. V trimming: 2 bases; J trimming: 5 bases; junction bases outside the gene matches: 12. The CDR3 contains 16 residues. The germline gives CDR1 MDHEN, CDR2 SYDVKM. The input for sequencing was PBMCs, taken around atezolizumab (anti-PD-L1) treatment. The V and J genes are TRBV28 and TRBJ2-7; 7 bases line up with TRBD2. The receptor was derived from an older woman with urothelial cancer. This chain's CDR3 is CASSLVRGGSSHEQYF. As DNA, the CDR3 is TGTGCCAGCAGTTTAGTCCGCGGCGGGAGTTCCCACGAGCAGTACTTC. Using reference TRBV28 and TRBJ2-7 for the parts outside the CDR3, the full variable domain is DVKVTQSSRYLVKRTGEKVFLECVQDMDHENMFWYRQDPGLGLRLIYFSYDVKMKEKGDIPEGYSVSREKKERFSLILESASTNQTSMYLCASSLVRGGSSHEQYFGPGTRLTVT.